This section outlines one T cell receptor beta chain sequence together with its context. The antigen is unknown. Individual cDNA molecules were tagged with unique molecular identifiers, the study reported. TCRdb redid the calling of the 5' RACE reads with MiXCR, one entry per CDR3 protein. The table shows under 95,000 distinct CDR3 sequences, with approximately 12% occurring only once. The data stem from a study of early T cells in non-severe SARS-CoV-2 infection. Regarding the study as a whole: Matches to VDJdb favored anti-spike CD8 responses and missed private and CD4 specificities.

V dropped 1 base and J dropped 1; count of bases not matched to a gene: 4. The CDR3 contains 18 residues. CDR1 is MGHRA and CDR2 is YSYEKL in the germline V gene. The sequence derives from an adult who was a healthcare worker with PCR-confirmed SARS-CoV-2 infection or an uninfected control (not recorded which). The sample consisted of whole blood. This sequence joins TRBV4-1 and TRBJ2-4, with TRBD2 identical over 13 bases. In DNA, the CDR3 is TGCGCCAGCAGCCAAGGACTAGCGGGAGGAAAGGCCAAAAACATTCAGTACTTC. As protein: CASSQGLAGGKAKNIQYF.